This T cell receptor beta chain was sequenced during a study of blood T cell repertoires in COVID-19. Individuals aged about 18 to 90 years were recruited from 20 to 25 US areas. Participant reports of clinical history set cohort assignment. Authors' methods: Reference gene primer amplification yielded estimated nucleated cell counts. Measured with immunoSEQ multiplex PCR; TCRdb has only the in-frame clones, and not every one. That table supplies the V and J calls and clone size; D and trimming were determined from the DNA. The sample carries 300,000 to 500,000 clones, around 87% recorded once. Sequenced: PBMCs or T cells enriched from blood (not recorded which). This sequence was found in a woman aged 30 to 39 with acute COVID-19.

The CDR3: CSASLDREVSPLHF. In nucleotides, the CDR3 is TGCAGTGCTAGTTTGGACAGGGAGGTCTCACCCCTCCACTTT. This sequence joins TRBV20-1 and TRBJ1-6; 8 bases map to TRBD1. The CDR3 consists of 14 residues. Germline values: CDR1 DFQATT, CDR2 SNEGSKA (reference sequence). After removal of 3 bases from V and 10 bases from J, the junction contained 8 bases not matched to a gene.